The 12 T cell receptor beta chains below were found in one sample sequenced in a study of vaccination effects on CD4 cells after COVID-19. Sequencing used immunoSEQ multiplex PCR; TCRdb keeps in-frame clones, though not all of them. The table lists 20,000 to 25,000 clones, over 65% of them singletons, with roughly 9.6% in the top ten. Investigators separated out CD4+ T cells once more than nine days of culture had passed. These TCRs are of unknown antigen specificity. The sample was CD4+ T cells from PBMCs cultured without peptide, taken before COVID-19 vaccination. The receptor source for this set is a human donor who received a COVID-19 vaccine.

The chain carries TRBV29-1 and TRBJ1-1; no firm D call. Germline V gives CDR1 SQVTM, CDR2 ANQGSEA. This CDR3 has 11 residues. V was shortened by 4 bases and J by 0 bases, with 3 bases between the two germline ends. The CDR3 protein is CSVALNTEAFF. The CDR3 region has the DNA TGCAGCGTTGCGTTGAACACTGAAGCTTTCTTT.

The chain links TRBV18 to TRBJ2-5; unclear D gene. Germline loops: CDR1 KGHSH, CDR2 LQKENI. The CDR3 covers 12 residues. Trimming took off 6 bases at V and 5 bases at J, with 10 bases between the two ends. The CDR3 nucleotides read TGTGCCAGCTCCCCGTCGAGGGAGACCCAGTACTTC. This translates into CASSPSRETQYF.

The J gene is TRBJ1-2, the V gene TRBV5-6, with D possibly TRBD1 on 5 matching bases. CDR1 and CDR2 (germline): SGHDT, YYEEEE. V lost 1 base and J lost 1, with 20 bases in between. The CDR3 contains 18 residues. The DNA for the CDR3 is TGTGCCAGCAGCTTGACAGGCTGGGGCTTGGGGGTTAACTATGGCTACACCTTC. It is translated as CASSLTGWGLGVNYGYTF.

The V call is TRBV20-1, the J call TRBJ2-5; 9 positions match TRBD1. This CDR3 has 15 amino acids. The trim removed 3 bases at V and 1 base at J, leaving 6 bases unmatched. The germline V gene encodes CDR1 DFQATT and CDR2 SNEGSKA (reference sequence). Here the CDR3 DNA reads TGCAGTGCTAGTCGTTTGGGACAGGGCCAAGAGACCCAGTACTTC. Its protein product is CSASRLGQGQETQYF.

This clone was recorded a few times. The V and J genes are TRBV18 and TRBJ1-4; tentatively, D is TRBD1 (5 bases). With 0 bases removed from V and 10 bases from J, the gap between germline ends came to 9 bases. The V gene's germline CDR1 is KGHSH and CDR2 LQKENI. The CDR3 sequence is 13 residues long. CDR3 in DNA: TGTGCCAGCTCACCACCCGGTGGGGGAAAACTGTTTTTT. Protein product: CASSPPGGGKLFF.

This clone appeared a single time. The chain is built from TRBV5-1 and TRBJ2-3; 8 nucleotides line up with TRBD1. The CDR3 is 15 residues long. J was trimmed by 2 bases and V by 4 bases; bases with no gene match: 6. Germline V gene sequence: CDR1 SGHRS, CDR2 YFSETQ. CDR3 bases: TGCGCCAGCAGCATAGGACAGGGAGACACAGATACGCAGTATTTT. Protein sequence: CASSIGQGDTDTQYF. Full variable domain (remainder filled in from reference TRBV5-1 and TRBJ2-3): KAGVTQTPRYLIKTRGQQVTLSCSPISGHRSVSWYQQTPGQGLQFLFEYFSETQRNKGNFPGRFSGRQFSNSRSEMNVSTLELGDSALYLCASSIGQGDTDTQYFGPGTRLTVL.

This rearrangement joins TRBV3-1 (or the pseudogene TRBV3-2) to TRBJ1-1; 7 nucleotides line up with TRBD1. The V gene's germline CDR1 is LGHDT and CDR2 YNNKEL (reference sequence). The CDR3 sequence is 11 residues long. With V trimmed by 1 base and J by 12 bases, 2 bases remained unmatched. The CDR3 DNA reads TGTGCCAGCAGCCAAGGACAGGGAACTTTCTTT. This encodes CASSQGQGTFF.

V usage is TRBV28 and J usage is TRBJ1-3; D is possibly TRBD1 (5 bases). Germline CDR1 reads MDHEN; CDR2 reads SYDVKM. Trimming stripped 7 bases from V and 4 bases from J, with 14 bases between. This CDR3 spans 14 amino acids. The CDR3 DNA is TGTGCCAGCACTTTGGGGGGGTACGGAAACACCATATATTTT. It is translated as CASTLGGYGNTIYF. Filled out from reference TRBV28 and TRBJ1-3, the complete variable domain reads DVKVTQSSRYLVKRTGEKVFLECVQDMDHENMFWYRQDPGLGLRLIYFSYDVKMKEKGDIPEGYSVSREKKERFSLILESASTNQTSMYLCASTLGGYGNTIYFGEGSWLTVV.

In this sample, this clone turned up a few times. The chain employs TRBV12-3 or TRBV12-4 and TRBJ2-7, with D possibly TRBD1 on 6 matching bases. The CDR3 totals 13 residues. Trimming removed 3 bases from V and 5 bases from J, with 11 bases in between. The CDR3 reads CASSFSQGHEQYF. CDR3 nucleotide sequence: TGTGCCAGCAGTTTCTCACAGGGCCACGAGCAGTACTTC.

The V gene is TRBV5-4, the J gene TRBJ2-2; D remains ambiguous. This CDR3 spans 14 amino acids. Germline V gene data show CDR1 as SGHNT and CDR2 as YYREEE (reference sequence). V was pared by 4 bases and J by 2 bases, with 9 bases between. CDR3 DNA: TGTGCCAGCAGCACGATAACAAACACCGGGGAGCTGTTTTTT. As protein: CASSTITNTGELFF.

The V gene is TRBV6-1, the J gene TRBJ1-4; 8 bases line up with TRBD1. V trimming: 4 bases; J trimming: 2 bases; junction bases outside the gene matches: 6. Germline lookup yields CDR1 MNHNS and CDR2 SASEGT. The CDR3 runs to 16 residues. The CDR3 region has the DNA TGTGCCAGCAGTGCCCTATCAGGGGGCACTAATGAAAAACTGTTTTTT. Residues: CASSALSGGTNEKLFF.

V is TRBV5-4 and J is TRBJ1-2, with D perhaps TRBD1 (6 bases). This CDR3 has 15 residues. Germline assignment: CDR1 SGHNT and CDR2 YYREEE (reference sequence). The V end was cut by 4 bases, the J end by 4 bases, with 17 bases between. The CDR3: CASSPGGQEAYGYTF. Here the CDR3 DNA reads TGTGCCAGCAGCCCGGGGGGCCAGGAGGCCTATGGCTACACCTTC.